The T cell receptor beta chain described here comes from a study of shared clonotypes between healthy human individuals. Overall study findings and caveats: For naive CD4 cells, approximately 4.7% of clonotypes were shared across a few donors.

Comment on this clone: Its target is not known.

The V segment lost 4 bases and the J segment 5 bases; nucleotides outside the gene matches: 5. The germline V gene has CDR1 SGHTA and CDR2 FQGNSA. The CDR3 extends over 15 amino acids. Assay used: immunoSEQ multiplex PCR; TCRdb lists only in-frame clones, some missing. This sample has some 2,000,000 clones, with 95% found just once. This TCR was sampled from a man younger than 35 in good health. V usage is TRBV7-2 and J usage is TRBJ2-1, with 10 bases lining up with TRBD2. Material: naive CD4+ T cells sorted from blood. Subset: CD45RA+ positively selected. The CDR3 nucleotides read TGTGCCAGCAGCTCCCGGACTAGCGGACACAATGAGCAGTTCTTC. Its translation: CASSSRTSGHNEQFF.